The clone carrying this TCR beta chain has ten or more counts. The V and J ends lost 5 bases and 8 bases, in that order; junction bases with no gene match: 4. The CDR3 covers 12 residues. Germline V CDR1 and CDR2: SGHRS, YFSETQ. This record belongs to a study of neurological immune-mediated disorders. TCRdb analysed the 5' RACE reads with MiXCR anew, one entry per CDR3 protein. This sample carries more than 15,000 distinct CDR3 sequences, about 15% of them seen once, and the ten largest clones take approximately 15%. V is TRBV5-1 and J is TRBJ1-2; 9 nucleotides match TRBD1. This TCR was sampled from a man in his sixties with HTLV-1-associated myelopathy (HAM/TSP). Source material: PBMCs. Here the CDR3 DNA reads TGCGCCAGCAGATCAGGGACAGGGGGCTACACCTTC. It specifies CASRSGTGGYTF.